The rows below give T cell receptor beta chains drawn from one sample of a study of blood T cell repertoires in COVID-19. Clones were sequenced by immunoSEQ multiplex PCR, and TCRdb holds only the in-frame ones, with some missing. The sample lists approximately 230,000 clones; about 80% were seen once. The sample comprised PBMCs or T cells enriched from blood (not recorded which). Every receptor here comes from a man between 35 and 55 years old who had recovered from COVID-19. Both conserved end residues are part of each CDR3. Each record gives: D gene, V gene, clone size, J gene, CDR3 protein, CDR3 DNA. A D gene is named only where the DNA matches it firmly. Some rows have no size entry. The others give once, few or many, or a class for an expanded clone.

D gene: TRBD2
V gene: TRBV11-1
clone size: few
J gene: TRBJ2-1
CDR3 protein: CASSFLAGRSNEQFF
CDR3 DNA: TGTGCCAGCAGCTTTCTAGCGGGAAGGTCCAATGAGCAGTTCTTC

D gene: NA
V gene: TRBV18
clone size: NA
J gene: TRBJ2-6
CDR3 protein: CASSKQAFGANVLTF
CDR3 DNA: TGTGCCAGCTCCAAACAGGCCTTCGGGGCCAACGTCCTGACTTTC

D gene: TRBD1
V gene: TRBV6-5
clone size: NA
J gene: TRBJ2-7
CDR3 protein: CASSYTGGDSYEQYF
CDR3 DNA: TGTGCCAGCAGTTATACAGGGGGCGATTCCTACGAGCAGTACTTC

D gene: NA
V gene: TRBV28
clone size: once
J gene: TRBJ1-1
CDR3 protein: CASTEPRGAFF
CDR3 DNA: TGTGCCAGCACCGAACCCAGGGGAGCTTTCTTT

D gene: NA
V gene: TRBV11-3
clone size: NA
J gene: TRBJ2-3
CDR3 protein: CASSPNSGSTDTQYF
CDR3 DNA: TGTGCCAGCAGCCCAAATAGCGGCAGCACAGATACGCAGTATTTT

D gene: NA
V gene: TRBV5-5
clone size: NA
J gene: TRBJ1-4
CDR3 protein: CASSLQGEKLFF
CDR3 DNA: TGTGCCAGCAGCTTACAGGGTGAAAAACTGTTTTTT

D gene: TRBD1
V gene: TRBV5-8
clone size: few
J gene: TRBJ1-6
CDR3 protein: CATARGQGNSPLHF
CDR3 DNA: TGTGCCACGGCCCGGGGACAGGGGAATTCACCCCTCCACTTT

D gene: TRBD1
V gene: TRBV5-4
clone size: NA
J gene: TRBJ1-5
CDR3 protein: CASSPDQGAGQPQHF
CDR3 DNA: TGTGCCAGCAGCCCGGACCAGGGGGCTGGCCAGCCCCAGCATTTT

D gene: TRBD1
V gene: TRBV30
clone size: NA
J gene: TRBJ1-6
CDR3 protein: CAWRAGQGQGSPLHF
CDR3 DNA: TGTGCCTGGAGGGCTGGACAGGGGCAAGGTTCACCCCTCCACTTT

D gene: TRBD2
V gene: TRBV18
clone size: NA
J gene: TRBJ2-5
CDR3 protein: CASSPLADQETQYF
CDR3 DNA: TGTGCCAGCTCACCGCTAGCGGACCAAGAGACCCAGTACTTC

D gene: NA
V gene: TRBV9
clone size: NA
J gene: TRBJ2-5
CDR3 protein: CASSPVPGVQETQYF
CDR3 DNA: TGTGCCAGCAGCCCAGTACCGGGGGTCCAAGAGACCCAGTACTTC

D gene: NA
V gene: TRBV5-6
clone size: few
J gene: TRBJ1-6
CDR3 protein: CASSSSVQARGSPLHF
CDR3 DNA: TGTGCCAGCAGCTCTTCCGTACAAGCTAGGGGTTCACCCCTCCACTTT

D gene: NA
V gene: TRBV5-6
clone size: few
J gene: TRBJ1-2
CDR3 protein: CASSDGFYGYTF
CDR3 DNA: TGTGCCAGCAGCGACGGGTTCTATGGCTACACCTTC

D gene: TRBD1
V gene: TRBV5-4
clone size: NA
J gene: TRBJ2-7
CDR3 protein: CASSGNRGLKTEQYF
CDR3 DNA: TGTGCCAGCAGCGGAAACAGGGGGTTGAAAACTGAGCAGTACTTC

D gene: NA
V gene: TRBV28
clone size: NA
J gene: TRBJ1-2
CDR3 protein: CASRETYGYTF
CDR3 DNA: TGTGCCAGCCGGGAAACCTATGGCTACACCTTC

D gene: NA
V gene: TRBV7-9
clone size: many
J gene: TRBJ1-6
CDR3 protein: CASSLVVSPLHF
CDR3 DNA: TGTGCCAGCAGCTTAGTAGTTTCACCCCTCCACTTT

D gene: TRBD2
V gene: TRBV5-1
clone size: few
J gene: TRBJ2-1
CDR3 protein: CASSSTWTSGGAEQFF
CDR3 DNA: TGCGCCAGCAGCTCCACTTGGACTAGCGGGGGAGCCGAGCAGTTCTTC

D gene: NA
V gene: TRBV3-1/TRBV3-2
clone size: NA
J gene: TRBJ2-7
CDR3 protein: CASSPNRHLSYEQYF
CDR3 DNA: TGTGCCAGCAGCCCCAATAGACACCTCTCCTACGAGCAGTACTTC

D gene: NA
V gene: TRBV5-8
clone size: NA
J gene: TRBJ1-1
CDR3 protein: CASSFDERQGPPEAFF
CDR3 DNA: TGTGCCAGCAGCTTCGACGAACGGCAGGGCCCCCCTGAAGCTTTCTTT

D gene: NA
V gene: TRBV4-3
clone size: few
J gene: TRBJ1-4
CDR3 protein: CASSVGGGANEKLFF
CDR3 DNA: TGCGCCAGCAGCGTAGGGGGGGGAGCTAATGAAAAACTGTTTTTT

D gene: NA
V gene: TRBV10-3
clone size: NA
J gene: TRBJ1-5
CDR3 protein: CAISHRDANQPQHF
CDR3 DNA: TGTGCCATCAGTCACAGGGACGCCAATCAGCCCCAGCATTTT

D gene: NA
V gene: TRBV30
clone size: NA
J gene: TRBJ2-7
CDR3 protein: CAWSVWRGRVTYEQYF
CDR3 DNA: TGTGCCTGGAGTGTTTGGAGAGGCAGGGTGACCTACGAGCAGTACTTC

D gene: TRBD2
V gene: TRBV7-7
clone size: few
J gene: TRBJ2-5
CDR3 protein: CASSLAPIGSGPGAQYF
CDR3 DNA: TGTGCCAGCAGCTTAGCGCCTATCGGTAGCGGGCCCGGAGCCCAGTACTTC

D gene: TRBD1
V gene: TRBV5-1
clone size: NA
J gene: TRBJ1-1
CDR3 protein: CASSGATGVTEAFF
CDR3 DNA: TGCGCCAGCAGCGGGGCGACAGGGGTCACTGAAGCTTTCTTT

D gene: NA
V gene: TRBV19
clone size: NA
J gene: TRBJ1-1
CDR3 protein: CATCGTTEAFF
CDR3 DNA: TGTGCCACCTGCGGGACCACTGAAGCTTTCTTT

D gene: TRBD2
V gene: TRBV5-4
clone size: NA
J gene: TRBJ2-2
CDR3 protein: CASSRRTSGGVVTGELFF
CDR3 DNA: TGTGCCAGCAGCCGGAGGACTAGCGGGGGGGTTGTGACCGGGGAGCTGTTTTTT

D gene: NA
V gene: TRBV5-1
clone size: few
J gene: TRBJ1-3
CDR3 protein: CASSLAGESSGNTIYF
CDR3 DNA: TGCGCCAGCAGCTTGGCCGGAGAGAGCTCTGGAAACACCATATATTTT

D gene: NA
V gene: TRBV7-8
clone size: NA
J gene: TRBJ2-5
CDR3 protein: CASSPRGIGETQYF
CDR3 DNA: TGTGCCAGCAGCCCAAGAGGGATCGGAGAGACCCAGTACTTC

D gene: NA
V gene: TRBV30
clone size: NA
J gene: TRBJ2-7
CDR3 protein: CAWSDPLGYEQYF
CDR3 DNA: TGTGCCTGGAGTGACCCGCTCGGGTACGAGCAGTACTTC

D gene: NA
V gene: TRBV10-3
clone size: NA
J gene: TRBJ1-3
CDR3 protein: CAISVGGTGGNTIYF
CDR3 DNA: TGTGCCATCAGTGTGGGCGGGACTGGAGGAAACACCATATATTTT

D gene: TRBD1
V gene: TRBV18
clone size: once
J gene: TRBJ2-7
CDR3 protein: CASSPAGTGTYEQYF
CDR3 DNA: TGTGCCAGCTCACCAGCCGGGACAGGGACGTACGAGCAGTACTTC

D gene: TRBD2
V gene: TRBV7-8
clone size: NA
J gene: TRBJ2-7
CDR3 protein: CASSFAALGTSGSFVDEQYF
CDR3 DNA: TGTGCCAGCAGCTTCGCGGCTCTAGGGACTAGCGGGAGTTTCGTCGACGAGCAGTACTTC

D gene: TRBD1
V gene: TRBV6-5
clone size: few
J gene: TRBJ1-1
CDR3 protein: CASSPYRGEAFF
CDR3 DNA: TGTGCCAGCAGTCCCTACAGGGGTGAAGCTTTCTTT

D gene: NA
V gene: TRBV28
clone size: once
J gene: TRBJ1-1
CDR3 protein: CASSLLQGAAEAFF
CDR3 DNA: TGTGCCAGCAGTTTATTACAGGGAGCGGCTGAAGCTTTCTTT

D gene: NA
V gene: TRBV28
clone size: NA
J gene: TRBJ2-5
CDR3 protein: CASGSGAGETQYF
CDR3 DNA: TGTGCCAGCGGCTCTGGGGCAGGAGAGACCCAGTACTTC

D gene: NA
V gene: TRBV6-5
clone size: NA
J gene: TRBJ2-7
CDR3 protein: CASSQSPRTPHEQYF
CDR3 DNA: TGTGCCAGCAGTCAGTCACCTAGAACACCCCACGAGCAGTACTTC

D gene: TRBD2
V gene: TRBV9
clone size: NA
J gene: TRBJ2-1
CDR3 protein: CASSFSGGFHEQFF
CDR3 DNA: TGTGCCAGCAGCTTTAGCGGGGGGTTCCATGAGCAGTTCTTC

D gene: NA
V gene: TRBV7-2
clone size: NA
J gene: TRBJ1-4
CDR3 protein: CASSRGSVGEKLFF
CDR3 DNA: TGTGCCAGCAGCCGTGGGAGTGTGGGTGAAAAACTGTTTTTT

D gene: NA
V gene: TRBV6-5
clone size: NA
J gene: TRBJ2-7
CDR3 protein: CASSYHSYYEQYF
CDR3 DNA: TGTGCCAGCAGTTACCACAGCTACTACGAGCAGTACTTC

D gene: NA
V gene: TRBV7-2
clone size: NA
J gene: TRBJ1-6
CDR3 protein: CASSLERSNSPLHF
CDR3 DNA: TGTGCCAGCAGCTTAGAAAGGAGTAATTCACCCCTCCACTTT

D gene: NA
V gene: TRBV30
clone size: few
J gene: TRBJ2-5
CDR3 protein: CAWDQYTGETQYF
CDR3 DNA: TGTGCCTGGGACCAGTACACGGGGGAGACCCAGTACTTC

D gene: NA
V gene: TRBV5-8
clone size: few
J gene: TRBJ1-5
CDR3 protein: CASSFLQASNQPQHF
CDR3 DNA: TGTGCCAGCAGCTTTTTACAGGCTAGCAATCAGCCCCAGCATTTT

D gene: NA
V gene: TRBV30
clone size: NA
J gene: TRBJ2-7
CDR3 protein: CAWSTKQLALLREQYF
CDR3 DNA: TGTGCCTGGAGCACAAAACAGCTAGCTCTACTGAGAGAGCAGTACTTC

D gene: TRBD1
V gene: TRBV5-1
clone size: NA
J gene: TRBJ1-1
CDR3 protein: CASSLAVGGRDEAFF
CDR3 DNA: TGCGCCAGCAGCTTGGCCGTAGGGGGCAGAGATGAAGCTTTCTTT

D gene: NA
V gene: TRBV19
clone size: NA
J gene: TRBJ1-5
CDR3 protein: CASKPGSLTASNQPQHF
CDR3 DNA: TGTGCCAGTAAGCCGGGGTCCCTAACGGCGAGCAATCAGCCCCAGCATTTT

D gene: NA
V gene: TRBV7-2
clone size: NA
J gene: TRBJ1-6
CDR3 protein: CASSWGGSNNSPLHF
CDR3 DNA: TGTGCCAGCAGCTGGGGGGGGAGCAATAATTCACCCCTCCACTTT

D gene: TRBD2
V gene: TRBV5-4
clone size: NA
J gene: TRBJ2-1
CDR3 protein: CASSLRLAGDNEQFF
CDR3 DNA: TGTGCCAGCAGCTTGAGACTAGCGGGAGACAATGAGCAGTTCTTC

D gene: TRBD2
V gene: TRBV30
clone size: few
J gene: TRBJ2-1
CDR3 protein: CAWSSAGEGEQFF
CDR3 DNA: TGTGCCTGGAGCTCCGCGGGAGAGGGCGAGCAGTTCTTC

D gene: NA
V gene: TRBV25-1
clone size: NA
J gene: TRBJ1-2
CDR3 protein: CASSPGVENRGYTF
CDR3 DNA: TGTGCCAGCAGTCCTGGGGTGGAAAACAGGGGCTACACCTTC

D gene: NA
V gene: TRBV14
clone size: NA
J gene: TRBJ1-3
CDR3 protein: CASSQVGAGVNTIYF
CDR3 DNA: TGTGCCAGCAGCCAAGTCGGGGCAGGGGTAAACACCATATATTTT

D gene: TRBD1
V gene: TRBV12-5
clone size: NA
J gene: TRBJ2-1
CDR3 protein: CASGLSGTGPRNEQFF
CDR3 DNA: TGTGCTAGTGGTTTATCCGGGACAGGGCCAAGAAATGAGCAGTTCTTC

D gene: NA
V gene: TRBV7-9
clone size: NA
J gene: TRBJ2-5
CDR3 protein: CASSLGRVVLGEETQYF
CDR3 DNA: TGTGCCAGCAGCTTGGGGAGAGTAGTCTTGGGAGAAGAGACCCAGTACTTC

D gene: TRBD2
V gene: TRBV3-1/TRBV3-2
clone size: NA
J gene: TRBJ2-5
CDR3 protein: CASSPGTSGGAGETQYF
CDR3 DNA: TGTGCCAGCAGCCCAGGGACTAGCGGGGGGGCAGGGGAGACCCAGTACTTC

D gene: NA
V gene: TRBV5-5
clone size: NA
J gene: TRBJ2-1
CDR3 protein: CASSLRLGLNEQFF
CDR3 DNA: TGTGCCAGCAGCCTCCGCCTAGGACTAAATGAGCAGTTCTTC

D gene: NA
V gene: TRBV4-1
clone size: NA
J gene: TRBJ2-6
CDR3 protein: CASSQEGGFGANVLTF
CDR3 DNA: TGCGCCAGCAGCCAAGAAGGCGGTTTTGGGGCCAACGTCCTGACTTTC

D gene: TRBD2
V gene: TRBV30
clone size: once
J gene: TRBJ2-3
CDR3 protein: CAWSVSSGGLTDTQYF
CDR3 DNA: TGTGCCTGGAGTGTATCATCGGGGGGGCTTACAGATACGCAGTATTTT

D gene: TRBD2
V gene: TRBV4-1
clone size: NA
J gene: TRBJ2-3
CDR3 protein: CASSRSGTSGGAGGVTDTQYF
CDR3 DNA: TGCGCCAGCAGCCGCTCGGGGACTAGCGGGGGGGCCGGTGGTGTTACAGATACGCAGTATTTT